The 21 T cell receptor beta chains given below trace back to one sample, sequenced in a study of cytomegalovirus exposure and HLA in healthy donors. PCR amplification relied on 60 Vbeta primers (plus 13 Jbeta primers). Data came from immunoSEQ multiplex PCR; TCRdb stores just in-frame clones and leaves some out. The data show roughly 180,000 clones, 77% seen once. The sequenced sample was PBMCs. The receptors here all came from a woman aged 30 to 39 in good health and CMV-seropositive.

This clone appeared a single time. The V call is TRBV27, the J call TRBJ2-1, with 8 nucleotides matching TRBD2. This CDR3 has 13 amino acids. Per the germline V gene, CDR1 is MNHEY and CDR2 is SMNVEV (reference sequence). Trimming removed 6 bases from V and 9 bases from J; junction bases left unmatched: 7. This CDR3 is CASRPGLDFEQFF. The CDR3 region has the DNA TGTGCCAGCAGACCGGGACTAGATTTTGAGCAGTTCTTC.

This clone was recorded only once. This specimen includes other DNA sequences encoding the same CDR3. CDR3 DNA: TGTGCCAGCAGCTTAGCAGCAGGCTACGAGCAGTACTTC. Amino acid sequence: CASSLAAGYEQYF. This chain connects TRBV7-2 to TRBJ2-7, with no clear D. Per germline, CDR1 SGHTA and CDR2 FQGNSA. This CDR3 is built from 13 residues. Trimming removed 0 bases from V and 3 bases from J, with 6 bases in between. The complete variable domain, with remaining parts taken from reference TRBV7-2 and TRBJ2-7, reads GAGVSQSPSNKVTEKGKDVELRCDPISGHTALYWYRQSLGQGLEFLIYFQGNSAPDKSGLPSDRFSAERTGGSVSTLTIQRTQQEDSAVYLCASSLAAGYEQYFGPGTRLTVT.

This CDR3 reads CASTFYTGELFF. CDR3 sequence (DNA): TGTGCCAGCACCTTTTACACCGGGGAGCTGTTTTTT. The chain uses TRBV25-1 and TRBJ2-2, with D uncertain. This CDR3 has 12 residues. CDR1 is MGHDK, CDR2 SYGVNS, per germline. V shed 7 bases and J shed 3 bases, with 6 bases lying between them.

The J gene is TRBJ1-2, the V gene TRBV2, with 7 nucleotides matching TRBD1. The CDR3 contains 14 residues. J lost 0 bases, V lost 2 bases, and 0 bases had no gene match. The germline V gene has CDR1 SNHLY and CDR2 FYNNEI. CDR3 loop: CASSERGPNYGYTF. For the CDR3, the DNA is TGTGCCAGCAGTGAAAGGGGGCCTAACTATGGCTACACCTTC.

The chain links TRBV4-1 to TRBJ2-3; 10 bases are a match to TRBD2. The CDR3 runs to 17 residues. The trim removed 1 base at V and 5 bases at J, leaving 9 bases unmatched. Looked up from germline, CDR1 is MGHRA and CDR2 is YSYEKL. CDR3 DNA sequence: TGCGCCAGCAGCCAAGGGGCCCTAGCGGGAGAAATAGATACGCAGTATTTT. It yields the protein CASSQGALAGEIDTQYF.

Comments on this clone: The same CDR3 arises from other DNA sequences in this sample as well. The chain couples TRBV6-5 to TRBJ1-2; D is uncertain. The CDR3 runs to 15 residues. CDR1 MNHEY and CDR2 SVGAGI come from the germline V gene. V lost 2 bases and J lost 2, with 12 bases in between. CDR3 loop: CASSYGGLGNYGYTF. DNA of the CDR3: TGTGCCAGCAGTTACGGAGGGCTCGGGAACTATGGCTACACCTTC.

V gene TRBV27 combines with J gene TRBJ2-7, with 7 nucleotides matching TRBD1. V was clipped by 5 bases and J by 4 bases; unmatched bases: 5. CDR1 and CDR2 from the germline V gene are MNHEY and SMNVEV (reference sequence). The CDR3 loop spans 13 amino acids. The CDR3 sequence is CASSTGDEYEQYF. CDR3 DNA: TGTGCCAGCAGTACAGGGGACGAGTACGAGCAGTACTTC.

The genes are TRBV4-1 and TRBJ2-7; 10 nucleotides line up with TRBD2. Trimming took 0 bases from V and 6 from J; bases not matched to a gene: 14. The germline V gene encodes CDR1 MGHRA and CDR2 YSYEKL. The CDR3 runs to 18 residues. The CDR3 reads CASSQDSMASGRFSEQYF. The CDR3 DNA follows: TGCGCCAGCAGCCAAGATAGTATGGCTAGCGGGAGATTCAGCGAGCAGTACTTC.

This clone showed up just a few times. This rearrangement joins TRBV7-9 to TRBJ2-7, with D perhaps TRBD2 (5 bases). This CDR3 has 14 residues. Looked up from germline, CDR1 is SEHNR and CDR2 is FQNEAQ (reference sequence). V was cut by 5 bases and J by 7 bases, with 18 bases left in between. CDR3 sequence reads: CASSPQRTGYEQYF. CDR3 sequence (DNA): TGTGCCAGCAGCCCTCAGCGGACTGGCTATGAGCAGTACTTC.

CDR3 residues: CASSLVEGLAGGIYEQYF. The CDR3 DNA follows: TGCGCCAGCAGCTTGGTGGAGGGACTAGCGGGAGGTATCTACGAGCAGTACTTC. This chain uses TRBV5-1 with TRBJ2-7, with TRBD2 matching over 15 bases. Germline V gives CDR1 SGHRS, CDR2 YFSETQ. The CDR3 consists of 18 residues. Germline trimming cut 0 bases from V and 3 bases from J; bases unmatched to any gene: 7.

The V call is TRBV28, the J call TRBJ2-3; 8 bases fit TRBD2. CDR1 MDHEN and CDR2 SYDVKM come from the germline V gene. The CDR3 is 14 residues long. After removal of 8 bases from V and 4 bases from J, the junction contained 8 bases not matched to a gene. DNA for the CDR3: TGTGCCAGCTTCGACGGGAGGGCCGCAGATACGCAGTATTTT. Translated: CASFDGRAADTQYF.

This chain links TRBV7-2 with TRBJ2-5; a weak D match, TRBD2 (5 bases). V was trimmed by 1 base and J by 5 bases, leaving 14 bases between them. The CDR3 is 15 residues long. The germline V gene has CDR1 SGHTA and CDR2 FQGNSA. CDR3 loop: CASSLVVEGRETQYF. The CDR3 DNA is TGTGCCAGCAGCTTAGTGGTAGAGGGTAGGGAGACCCAGTACTTC.

This chain connects TRBV6-1 to TRBJ1-1, with D hard to call. This CDR3 contains 14 residues. V lost 6 bases and J 11 bases, leaving 22 bases between the germline ends. CDR1 is MNHNS, CDR2 SASEGT, per germline. CDR3 nucleotide sequence: TGTGCCAGCAGGGACTCCCGCGTGGGCCCCCCGGCTTTCTTT. Translation: CASRDSRVGPPAFF.

The rearrangement links TRBV6-5 to TRBJ2-7; no reliable D call. There are 14 residues in the CDR3. Between the trimmed V and J ends, which lost 5 bases and 5 bases, there was a span of 16 bases. Germline CDR1 and CDR2: MNHEY and SVGAGI. The CDR3 nucleotides are TGTGCCAGCAGTCCTCTGCTTACGGGTAACGAGCAGTACTTC. Its translation: CASSPLLTGNEQYF.

The chain joins TRBV7-9 to TRBJ1-2; D gene uncertain. Germline V gene lookup returns CDR1 SEHNR and CDR2 FQNEAQ (reference sequence). The CDR3 consists of 13 residues. Trimming shortened V by 1 base and J by 8 bases, and 11 bases separated the two germline ends. CDR3 residues: CASSLEGVNGYTF. The CDR3 DNA is TGTGCCAGCAGCTTAGAAGGAGTGAACGGCTACACCTTC.

The rearrangement links TRBV18 to TRBJ2-1; 8 nucleotides align to TRBD2. Trimming at V came to 1 base and at J to 0 bases, leaving 8 bases not matched to a gene. Germline-derived CDR1 and CDR2 are KGHSH and LQKENI. This CDR3 contains 18 residues. CDR3 nucleotide sequence: TGTGCCAGCTCACCACGGACTAGCACTTCGAACTCCTACAATGAGCAGTTCTTC. The encoded protein is CASSPRTSTSNSYNEQFF.

This chain connects TRBV14 to TRBJ2-5; D possibly corresponds to TRBD2 (5 bases). CDR1 and CDR2 from the germline V gene are SGHDN and FVKESK. This CDR3 has 14 amino acids. Trimming stripped 1 base from V and 4 bases from J, with 10 bases between. The CDR3 is CASSQVSSGETQYF. For the CDR3, the DNA is TGTGCCAGCAGCCAAGTTTCCAGCGGAGAGACCCAGTACTTC.

To note about this clone: At one boundary the junction diverges from the germline segment, which might be a read error. V is TRBV18 and J is TRBJ1-3; 7 bases fit TRBD1. The germline CDR1 and CDR2 sequences are KGHSH and LQKENI. There are 13 residues in the CDR3. This CDR3 is CASSASRGKAIYF. Written as DNA, the CDR3 is TGTGCCAGCTCGGCAAGCAGGGGGAAGGCCATCTATTTT.

This chain uses TRBV9 with TRBJ2-1; 7 bases are shared with TRBD2. The junction had 3 bases not matched to a gene; V was cut back by 0 bases and J by 3 bases. This CDR3 has 15 residues. Germline CDR1 SGDLS, CDR2 YYNGEE. The CDR3 here is CASSVGSGLYNEQFF. In DNA, the CDR3 is TGTGCCAGCAGCGTAGGTAGCGGGCTCTACAATGAGCAGTTCTTC.

The chain joins TRBV28 to TRBJ2-2; D not resolved. Germline V gives CDR1 MDHEN, CDR2 SYDVKM. The CDR3 consists of 14 residues. Trimming stripped 5 bases from V and 3 bases from J, with 10 bases between. The CDR3 bases are TGTGCCAGCAGTCTGAGTCGCGACACCGGGGAGCTGTTTTTT. Translating gives CASSLSRDTGELFF.

The chain recombines TRBV15 with TRBJ1-5, with a tentative D call TRBD1 (6 bases). This CDR3 contains 14 residues. CDR1 and CDR2 from the germline V gene are LNHNV and YYDKDF (reference sequence). V lost 9 bases to trimming and J lost 2 bases, with 14 bases between them. CDR3: CATYQGHGNQPQHF. CDR3 DNA: TGTGCCACTTATCAGGGGCATGGCAATCAGCCCCAGCATTTT.